The next 8 T cell receptor beta chains were all read from a single sample in a study of blood T cells in healthy people across ages. Together with a sample-barcoded 5' primer, a J-beta primer mix was included in a second PCR lasting about 6 to 11 cycles. TCRdb passed the 5' RACE reads through MiXCR, listing each CDR3 protein once. The sample lists hundreds of thousands of distinct CDR3 sequences, roughly 50% occurring once. Specimen: blood. These receptors came from a man between 35 and 55 years old in good health.

The chain couples TRBV27 to TRBJ1-2, with D possibly being TRBD1 (6 bases). The V and J ends lost 4 bases and 2 bases respectively, with 17 bases between them. Germline V CDR1 and CDR2: MNHEY, SMNVEV (reference sequence). The CDR3 loop spans 16 amino acids. As DNA, the CDR3 is TGTGCCAGCAGTTCGCGGGGGGGGCGCGGGAACTATGGCTACACCTTC. Amino acids: CASSSRGGRGNYGYTF.

Turning to this clonotype: Germline is not matched at one junction end, which may reflect a read error. The gene calls are TRBV12-3 or TRBV12-4 and TRBJ2-3; TRBD1 might be the D (5 bases). This CDR3 spans 18 amino acids. The CDR3 nucleotides are TGTGCCAGCTGTTTTAGTCTTTCGACAGACTCTAGCACAGATACGCAGTATTTT. Translating gives CASCFSLSTDSSTDTQYF.

This clonotype was counted only a few times. The V call is TRBV4-1, the J call TRBJ2-3; 8 nucleotides align to TRBD2. V was pared by 1 base and J by 2 bases, with 2 bases of the junction left unmatched. The CDR3 spans 15 residues. Germline CDR1 reads MGHRA; CDR2 reads YSYEKL. The DNA for the CDR3 is TGCGCCAGCAGCCAAGCACTAGCGGACACAGATACGCAGTATTTT. Its translation is CASSQALADTDTQYF.

The chain couples TRBV7-3 to TRBJ2-7, with 7 nucleotides matching TRBD2. V was clipped by 9 bases and J by 2 bases; unmatched bases: 16. Germline CDR1 SGHTA, CDR2 FQGTGA. CDR3 length: 16 amino acids. The CDR3 region has the DNA TGTGCCAGAAATTTTCTCAGCGGGGACGAAACCTACGAGCAGTACTTC. This sequence encodes CARNFLSGDETYEQYF.

This clonotype showed up just a few times. The chain combines TRBV28 with TRBJ2-7; 9 nucleotides match TRBD2. V dropped 4 bases and J dropped 2; count of bases not matched to a gene: 3. The CDR3 runs 14 residues. Germline V lookup: CDR1 MDHEN, CDR2 SYDVKM. CDR3 amino acids: CASSWTSVPYEQYF. Here the CDR3 DNA reads TGTGCCAGCAGTTGGACTAGCGTGCCCTACGAGCAGTACTTC.

The chain couples TRBV27 to TRBJ2-7, with D possibly being TRBD2 (6 bases). Trimming stripped 8 bases from V and 2 bases from J, with 22 bases between. The CDR3 runs to 16 residues. Germline CDR1 reads MNHEY; CDR2 reads SMNVEV (reference sequence). The CDR3: CASRCGELTLTYEQYF. The CDR3 nucleotides read TGTGCCAGCCGGTGCGGGGAGTTGACCCTAACCTACGAGCAGTACTTC.

This clonotype was recorded only once. This chain connects TRBV27 to TRBJ2-1, with D possibly matching TRBD2 (6 bases). The J call may not be correct, given that the DNA end is closer to TRBJ2-7. Germline values: CDR1 MNHEY, CDR2 SMNVEV (reference sequence). The CDR3 covers 15 residues. CDR3 bases: TGTGCCAGCAGTTTGGTTAGCGGATACTACAATGAGCAGTACTTC. It yields the protein CASSLVSGYYNEQYF.

The gene calls are TRBV10-3 and TRBJ1-2, with a possible D match to TRBD1 (5 bases). Germline V gene sequence: CDR1 ENHRY, CDR2 SYGVKD. This CDR3 is 13 amino acids long. Trimming shortened V by 7 bases and J by 5 bases, and 14 bases separated the two germline ends. CDR3 residues: CAITMQRGYGYTF. For the CDR3, the DNA is TGTGCCATCACGATGCAGCGGGGGTATGGCTACACCTTC.